This T cell receptor beta chain was sequenced for a study of cytomegalovirus exposure and HLA in healthy donors. The study, taken as a whole, reports: Versus the approximately 700-donor mean, an Asian-associated ancestry cluster reportedly showed fewer N-insertions in a later analysis. HLA allele associations emerged for around 15,000 TCR beta sequences in a later analysis, at 0.05 false discovery rate.

60 Vbeta and 13 Jbeta primers were used in PCR. Measured with immunoSEQ multiplex PCR; TCRdb has only the in-frame clones, and not every one. Its table records 150,000 to 200,000 clones. About this clone: Its antigen is not identified.

V shed 4 bases and J 5 bases; nucleotides not matched to a gene: 10. The CDR3 is 16 residues long. Germline-derived CDR1 and CDR2 are SGHRS and YFSETQ. Sample: PBMCs. This TCR was sampled from an older woman in good health and CMV-seronegative. The chain is built from TRBV5-1 and TRBJ2-3; TRBD2 matches at 10 bases. The CDR3 DNA follows: TGCGCCAGCAGCCCCGGGGGGGTAGCGGGAGGAGATACGCAGTATTTT. The encoded protein is CASSPGGVAGGDTQYF.